This TCR beta chain was profiled in a study of blood T cells in healthy people across ages. The CDR3 totals 14 residues. Germline lookup yields CDR1 MNHEY and CDR2 SVGAGI. Trimming removed 5 bases from V and 10 bases from J, with 18 bases in between. A second PCR of 7 to 11 cycles used a sample-barcoded 5' primer and a J-beta primer mix. TCRdb ran MiXCR on the 5' RACE reads and lists one entry per CDR3 protein. The data contain about 620,000 distinct CDR3 sequences, around 21% of them seen just once; the ten biggest clones take up approximately 3.7%. Sequencing input: blood. This clonotype originated in a man between 70 and 80 years old in good health. The chain uses TRBV6-5 and TRBJ1-5, with TRBD1 as a possible D gene (5 bases). For the CDR3, the DNA is TGTGCCAGCAGTCCCCGGGACGGAGGACGCCCCCAGCATTTT. This encodes CASSPRDGGRPQHF.